This T cell receptor beta chain appears in the sequencing data of a study of shared clonotypes between healthy human individuals. Study-level background: Each donor had three CD4 naive, three CD4 memory, two CD8 naive and one CD8 memory plate.

Sorted subsets were amplified in replicate PCRs using approximately 0.2 ug DNA, roughly 30,000 T cell genomes. Assay: immunoSEQ multiplex PCR; the TCRdb copy retains only in-frame clones and omits some. This sample has over 850,000 clones, with approximately 80% found just once. Germline CDR1 SGHRS, CDR2 YFSETQ. The ends lost 5 bases at V and 3 bases at J; junction bases unmatched: 2. The CDR3 loop spans 14 amino acids. The chain joins TRBV5-1 to TRBJ1-4, with 9 bases that match TRBD1. The sequenced sample consisted of memory CD4+ T cells from PBMCs. As for subset: CD45RA-negative fraction. The receptor's source is a young man in good health. Some clones in this sample may be carry-over from other donors' samples. As DNA, the CDR3 is TGCGCCAGCAGACGGACAGGGGCTAATGAAAAACTGTTTTTT. It yields the protein CASRRTGANEKLFF.